This T cell receptor beta chain was captured by sequencing in a study of cytomegalovirus exposure and HLA in healthy donors. In the study overall: A previous analysis identified approximately 120 million unique TCR beta sequences derived from roughly 180 million T cells. Regarding the study as a whole: High sensitivity and specificity were reportedly achieved when the classifier diagnosed cytomegalovirus status. TCR beta chains numbering some 160 were designated cytomegalovirus-associated.

This CDR3 is 16 amino acids long. Trimming stripped 7 bases from V and 4 bases from J, with 21 bases between. Remarks on this clone: What it recognizes is unknown.

PCR amplification relied on 60 Vbeta primers (plus 13 Jbeta primers). Per the study methods: There were about 80 million unique TCR beta chains by a later count, and 8.5 million to 14 million of them were shared. The table came from immunoSEQ multiplex PCR; TCRdb's copy has only in-frame clones and leaves some out. That table supplies the V and J calls and clone size; D and trimming were determined from the DNA. The table includes some 200,000 clones, approximately 81% detected once. The sample was PBMCs. The chain recombines TRBV23-1 with TRBJ2-3, with D possibly being TRBD1 (6 bases). TRBV23-1 is an open reading frame whose function is uncertain. The sequence derives from a woman aged 25-40 years in good health and CMV-seronegative. This CDR3 reads CASKGVQLGEADTQYF. DNA of the CDR3: TGCGCCAGCAAGGGGGTACAGCTGGGGGAAGCAGATACGCAGTATTTT.